The source of this T cell receptor (beta chain) is a study of siplizumab effects on memory and regulatory T cells. Study results and limitations: To unstimulated subsets, only a minor fraction of alloreactive clones could be mapped. Naive T cells, seemingly more diverse than memory cells, seemed major alloresponse contributors.

Some clones are missing from TCRdb's copy, which holds only in-frame ones; the method was immunoSEQ multiplex PCR. The sample records about 63,000 clones, approximately 82% being singletons. With V trimmed by 0 bases and J by 4 bases, 10 bases remained unmatched. Germline CDR1 and CDR2: SGHAT and FQNNGV. CDR3 length equals 18 residues. Sequences were generated from unstimulated naive, memory, effector memory and TEMRA subsets in three donor pairs. In the case of this clone: Its antigen is undetermined.

This TCR was sampled from a human donor in good health. Sequencing was performed on memory CD4+ T cells sorted from blood. This sequence joins TRBV11-2 and TRBJ2-1, with 9 bases aligning to TRBD2. The CDR3 DNA follows: TGTGCCAGCAGCTTAGATTTCATAGGAGCGGGGGGTTACAATGAGCAGTTCTTC. This gives the protein CASSLDFIGAGGYNEQFF.